This T cell receptor beta chain appears in the sequencing data of a study of read filtering for tumor transcriptome and immune sequencing. For the study at large: The cohort had more than 16 men and approximately 13 women aged about 45 to 80, mean roughly 66 years. By R-ISS, stages I, II and III held 8, 16 and 7 patients.

Trimming removed 7 bases from V and 4 bases from J, with 9 bases in between. CDR1 is KGHDR and CDR2 is SFDVKD in the germline V gene. This CDR3 contains 13 residues. Study-wide results and caveats: IR-seq and RNA-seq agreed better without single-read clonotypes. In IR-seq, single-read clonotypes were around four fifths of clonotypes but around 3.4% of reads.

About this clonotype: Its antigen is currently unknown.

From about 400 ng of RNA, a library with molecular barcoded alpha/delta and beta/gamma adaptors was made. Using its own MiXCR run on the reads, TCRdb lists one record per CDR3 protein. The sample holds approximately 140,000 distinct CDR3 sequences; less than 15% are singletons and the top ten take just under 8.5%. The receptor was derived from a donor aged 40 or over with multiple myeloma. The chain employs TRBV24-1 and TRBJ2-2; D unclear. Sequences were obtained from a population of CD138-negative cells sorted from bone marrow. CDR3 in amino acids: CATRQALTGELFF. For the CDR3, the DNA is TGTGCCACCAGGCAGGCCCTCACCGGGGAGCTGTTTTTT.